The 27 T cell receptor beta chains listed next were all sequenced from one sample in a study of blood T cell repertoires in COVID-19. Only in-frame clones appear in the TCRdb table, and some are missing; sequencing was by immunoSEQ multiplex PCR. The sample records nearly 350,000 clones, around 86% being singletons. Sequenced material: peripheral blood. These receptors all come from a woman aged 50 to 60 with COVID-19, enrolled during active disease.

The CDR3 spells CASSLVQNNEQFF. The CDR3 coding sequence is TGTGCCAGCAGCTTAGTTCAGAACAATGAGCAGTTCTTC. The rearrangement links TRBV11-2 to TRBJ2-1; D remains ambiguous. V was clipped by 1 base and J by 5 bases, with 6 bases between them. This CDR3 has 13 amino acids. The germline CDR1 and CDR2 sequences are SGHAT and FQNNGV. Full variable domain (rest looked up from reference TRBV11-2 and TRBJ2-1): EAGVAQSPRYKIIEKRQSVAFWCNPISGHATLYWYQQILGQGPKLLIQFQNNGVVDDSQLPKDRFSAERLKGVDSTLKIQPAKLEDSAVYLCASSLVQNNEQFFGPGTRLTVL.

The gene calls are TRBV18 and TRBJ2-5; TRBD1 matches at 7 bases. Germline CDR1 KGHSH, CDR2 LQKENI. The CDR3 runs to 22 residues. V dropped 1 base and J dropped 5; count of bases not matched to a gene: 28. The CDR3 nucleotides are TGTGCCAGCTCACCACTTTTACCCCGGGACAGCGAAGAGGCGTTCCCCCGGGAGACCCAGTACTTC. This translates into CASSPLLPRDSEEAFPRETQYF.

The V and J genes are TRBV24-1 and TRBJ2-2; D call uncertain. The CDR3 totals 17 residues. The germline V and J ends were trimmed by 1 base and 4 bases, with 15 bases remaining between them. Germline loops: CDR1 KGHDR, CDR2 SFDVKD. The DNA of the CDR3 is TGTGCCACCAGTGATTTCGGTACCATGCCCTTCACCGGGGAGCTGTTTTTT. This codes for CATSDFGTMPFTGELFF.

In this sample, this clone turned up a few times. The chain uses TRBV6-2 or TRBV6-3 and TRBJ1-4; 8 nucleotides agree with TRBD1. Germline assignment: CDR1 MNHEY and CDR2 SVGEGT. The CDR3 runs 15 residues. V was pared by 2 bases and J by 8 bases, with 7 bases of the junction left unmatched. The CDR3 protein is CASSYTGTGPEKLFF. The DNA for the CDR3 is TGTGCCAGCAGTTACACCGGGACAGGCCCCGAAAAACTGTTTTTT.

The rearrangement joins TRBV30 to TRBJ2-2; 8 bases are a match to TRBD1. The V gene's germline CDR1 is GTSNPN and CDR2 SVGIG (reference sequence). CDR3 length equals 15 residues. The V and J ends lost 4 bases and 3 bases, in that order; junction bases with no gene match: 7. CDR3 protein: CAWNTGGVDTGELFF. Written as DNA, the CDR3 is TGTGCCTGGAATACAGGGGGTGTTGACACCGGGGAGCTGTTTTTT.

The chain is built from TRBV10-3 and TRBJ2-7, with D tentatively TRBD1 (6 bases). V lost 10 bases, J lost 0 bases, and 16 bases lay in between. The CDR3 is made up of 14 amino acids. Germline V gives CDR1 ENHRY, CDR2 SYGVKD. The CDR3 DNA is TGTGCCACGCGGACGGGACATAGCTCCTACGAGCAGTACTTC. This sequence encodes CATRTGHSSYEQYF.

The rearrangement links TRBV3-1 (or the pseudogene TRBV3-2) to TRBJ1-1, with 8 positions matching TRBD1. Germline V gene sequence: CDR1 LGHDT, CDR2 YNNKEL (reference sequence). The CDR3 covers 17 residues. With 4 bases clipped from V and 2 bases from J, the junction kept 12 bases outside the gene matches. The CDR3, as DNA: TGTGCCAGCAGCCGATTCCGGCGACAGGGGCCAAACACTGAAGCTTTCTTT. It yields the protein CASSRFRRQGPNTEAFF.

This chain links TRBV5-1 with TRBJ2-7, with 8 bases identical to TRBD2. The CDR3 spans 15 residues. V gave up 4 bases and J gave up 7 bases; unmatched junction bases: 13. CDR1 and CDR2 (germline): SGHRS, YFSETQ. CDR3 region: CASSPLGTSNEEQYF. CDR3 coding DNA: TGCGCCAGCAGCCCGCTGGGGACTAGTAATGAGGAGCAGTACTTC.

V usage is TRBV10-3 and J usage is TRBJ1-3; D call uncertain. Germline V gene lookup returns CDR1 ENHRY and CDR2 SYGVKD. The CDR3 is 15 residues long. With 2 bases removed from V and 0 bases from J, the gap between germline ends came to 8 bases. CDR3 loop: CAISESASSGNTIYF. The CDR3 region has the DNA TGTGCCATCAGTGAGAGCGCGAGCTCTGGAAACACCATATATTTT.

The V gene is TRBV7-4, the J gene TRBJ2-5; TRBD2 aligns across 7 bases. The germline gives CDR1 SGHVT, CDR2 SQSDAQ. The CDR3 is made up of 18 amino acids. V lost 5 bases and J lost 3; bases outside the gene matches: 18. CDR3 nucleotides: TGTGCCAGCAGCCCTCATCTGACTAGCTTGGGGGTTAAAGAGACCCAGTACTTC. It specifies CASSPHLTSLGVKETQYF.

J is TRBJ2-5 and V is TRBV10-3; tentative D call: TRBD2 (5 bases). Germline values: CDR1 ENHRY, CDR2 SYGVKD. V lost 4 bases, J lost 4 bases, and 16 bases lay in between. The CDR3 covers 15 residues. This CDR3 reads CAISARGGDRETQYF. As DNA, the CDR3 is TGTGCCATCAGTGCCCGAGGAGGTGATCGAGAGACCCAGTACTTC.

This clone has a single count. The chain links TRBV27 to TRBJ2-7, with D maybe TRBD2 (6 bases). Per germline, CDR1 MNHEY and CDR2 SMNVEV (reference sequence). The CDR3 runs 14 residues. Trimming stripped 5 bases from V and 3 bases from J, with 14 bases between. This chain's CDR3 is CASSASGFYYEQYF. The CDR3 DNA reads as TGTGCCAGCAGTGCCAGCGGGTTCTACTACGAGCAGTACTTC.

V is TRBV30 and J is TRBJ1-1, with D possibly TRBD1 on 5 matching bases. V lost 0 bases, J lost 2 bases, and 7 bases lay in between. The CDR3 extends over 13 amino acids. Germline V gene sequence: CDR1 GTSNPN, CDR2 SVGIG (reference sequence). CDR3 nucleotide sequence: TGTGCCTGGAGTGTACAGGTCAACACTGAAGCTTTCTTT. The encoded protein is CAWSVQVNTEAFF. The whole variable domain, filled in from reference TRBV30 and TRBJ1-1, reads SQTIHQWPATLVQPVGSPLSLECTVEGTSNPNLYWYRQAAGRGLQLLFYSVGIGQISSEVPQNLSASRPQDRQFILSSKKLLLSDSGFYLCAWSVQVNTEAFFGQGTRLTVV.

The chain carries TRBV6-2 or TRBV6-3 and TRBJ1-1, with D maybe TRBD1 (5 bases). This CDR3 is built from 13 residues. V gave up 6 bases and J gave up 0 bases, with 8 bases separating them. Germline V gene lookup returns CDR1 MNHEY and CDR2 SVGEGT. The CDR3 DNA is TGTGCCAGCAGCCACAGGCTGAACACTGAAGCTTTCTTT. Translation: CASSHRLNTEAFF.

The V call is TRBV30, the J call TRBJ1-5; 7 bases map to TRBD1. The germline V gene has CDR1 GTSNPN and CDR2 SVGIG (reference sequence). This CDR3 has 15 residues. V lost 3 bases and J lost 3; bases outside the gene matches: 8. CDR3 sequence reads: CAWSAGQVFNQPQHF. The CDR3 nucleotides read TGTGCCTGGAGCGCCGGACAGGTGTTCAATCAGCCCCAGCATTTT.

The genes are TRBV5-8 and TRBJ1-1; D may be TRBD1 (5 bases). Looked up from germline, CDR1 is SGHTS and CDR2 is YDEGEE. V was clipped by 0 bases and J by 11 bases, with 11 bases between them. The CDR3 sequence is 12 residues long. This CDR3 reads CASSLGAGNAFF. DNA of the CDR3: TGTGCCAGCAGCTTGGGGGCAGGGAACGCTTTCTTT.

V usage is TRBV3-1 (or the pseudogene TRBV3-2) and J usage is TRBJ1-3; D gene ambiguous. This CDR3 has 14 residues. From germline, CDR1 is LGHDT and CDR2 YNNKEL (reference sequence). V was trimmed by 0 bases and J by 9 bases, leaving 12 bases between them. The CDR3 protein is CASSQDPAGRTIYF. DNA of the CDR3: TGTGCCAGCAGCCAAGATCCGGCGGGTCGCACCATATATTTT.

The chain is built from TRBV11-2 and TRBJ2-1, with D perhaps TRBD2 (6 bases). V was shortened by 5 bases and J by 0 bases, with 11 bases between the two germline ends. From germline, CDR1 is SGHAT and CDR2 FQNNGV. The CDR3 sequence is 15 residues long. CDR3 in amino acids: CASSRGTASYNEQFF. The CDR3 DNA reads TGTGCCAGCAGCAGAGGGACTGCCTCCTACAATGAGCAGTTCTTC.

The chain carries TRBV7-9 and TRBJ1-2, with D perhaps matching TRBD1 (5 bases). From germline, CDR1 is SEHNR and CDR2 FQNEAQ (reference sequence). Trimming shortened V by 3 bases and J by 5 bases, and 10 bases separated the two germline ends. The CDR3 sequence is 13 residues long. This chain's CDR3 is CASSFKGLYGYTF. CDR3 bases: TGTGCCAGCAGCTTCAAGGGACTTTATGGCTACACCTTC.

This clone has just a few counts. DNA for the CDR3: TGTGCCAGCAGCTCCGGGGACAGGGTATTCACAGATACGCAGTATTTT. Amino acid sequence: CASSSGDRVFTDTQYF. J is TRBJ2-3 and V is TRBV7-6; 9 nucleotides line up with TRBD1. CDR3 length equals 16 residues. Trimming cost V 4 bases and J 2 bases; bases outside gene matches: 7. Germline V gene lookup returns CDR1 SGHVS and CDR2 FNYEAQ. Using reference TRBV7-6 and TRBJ2-3 for the parts outside the CDR3, the full variable domain is GAGVSQSPRYKVTKRGQDVALRCDPISGHVSLYWYRQALGQGPEFLTYFNYEAQQDKSGLPNDRFSAERPEGSISTLTIQRTEQRDSAMYRCASSSGDRVFTDTQYFGPGTRLTVL.

V is TRBV5-1 and J is TRBJ2-1; 9 bases map to TRBD2. The V and J ends lost 0 bases and 2 bases, in that order; junction bases with no gene match: 3. The V gene's germline CDR1 is SGHRS and CDR2 YFSETQ. The CDR3 spans 16 residues. DNA for the CDR3: TGCGCCAGCAGCTTGGGTCGACTAGCGGCCTACAATGAGCAGTTCTTC. Protein sequence: CASSLGRLAAYNEQFF. Based on the CDR3 plus reference TRBV5-1 and TRBJ2-1, the full variable domain is KAGVTQTPRYLIKTRGQQVTLSCSPISGHRSVSWYQQTPGQGLQFLFEYFSETQRNKGNFPGRFSGRQFSNSRSEMNVSTLELGDSALYLCASSLGRLAAYNEQFFGPGTRLTVL.

The chain uses TRBV19 and TRBJ2-2; 13 bases are a match to TRBD2. This CDR3 contains 18 residues. The germline gives CDR1 LNHDA, CDR2 SQIVND (reference sequence). V lost 4 bases to trimming and J lost 8 bases; unmatched junction nucleotides: 13. For the CDR3, the DNA is TGTGCCAGTAGTACCTACGGACTAGCGGGAGACTTATTGGGGGAGCTGTTTTTT. This sequence encodes CASSTYGLAGDLLGELFF.

Of note for this clone: One end of the junction varies from germline; a read error may be responsible. DNA for the CDR3: TGTGCCAGTAGTATCGGCGACAGGGGGCCCCGAGCGGTTGCATCCTTT. As protein: CASSIGDRGPRAVASF. The chain has TRBV19 and TRBJ1-4; 10 bases are a match to TRBD1. Looked up from germline, CDR1 is LNHDA and CDR2 is SQIVND (reference sequence). The CDR3 has 16 amino acids.

This CDR3 is CASTEAWVYGYTF. In DNA, the CDR3 is TGTGCCAGTACAGAGGCTTGGGTCTATGGCTACACCTTC. The rearrangement joins TRBV19 to TRBJ1-2, with D unclear. CDR3 length: 13 residues. V lost 7 bases to trimming and J lost 4 bases, with 13 bases between them. Germline loops: CDR1 LNHDA, CDR2 SQIVND (reference sequence).

The chain couples TRBV2 to TRBJ1-2; D unresolved. CDR1 is SNHLY and CDR2 is FYNNEI in the germline V gene. V was shortened by 7 bases and J by 8 bases, with 11 bases between the two germline ends. CDR3 size: 11 residues. The CDR3 DNA reads TGTGCCAGCAAGTTAGAGTACGGCTACACCTTC. It specifies CASKLEYGYTF.

The V and J genes are TRBV30 and TRBJ1-4; D is unclear. The germline gives CDR1 GTSNPN, CDR2 SVGIG (reference sequence). This CDR3 has 18 amino acids. Trimming cost V 2 bases and J 1 base, with 20 bases left between them. The CDR3 protein is CAWSTLGPPVRTNEKLFF. The CDR3 coding sequence is TGTGCCTGGAGTACCCTGGGCCCCCCAGTGAGAACTAATGAAAAACTGTTTTTT. Combining the CDR3 with reference TRBV30 and TRBJ1-4 gives the whole variable domain SQTIHQWPATLVQPVGSPLSLECTVEGTSNPNLYWYRQAAGRGLQLLFYSVGIGQISSEVPQNLSASRPQDRQFILSSKKLLLSDSGFYLCAWSTLGPPVRTNEKLFFGSGTQLSVL.

The chain combines TRBV6-1 with TRBJ2-1, with 7 bases that match TRBD2. This CDR3 spans 17 amino acids. Germline V gives CDR1 MNHNS, CDR2 SASEGT. V shed 3 bases and J 0 bases; nucleotides not matched to a gene: 8. CDR3 nucleotides: TGTGCCAGCAGTGAGTGGGGACTACCATACTCCTACAATGAGCAGTTCTTC. Protein sequence: CASSEWGLPYSYNEQFF.